Listed below are T cell receptor beta chains from one sample, sequenced in a study of OX40 agonist ivuxolimab in advanced cancers. The data were produced by immunoSEQ multiplex PCR, yet TCRdb's version contains in-frame clones alone and is incomplete. The repertoire consists of over 100,000 clones, with around 91% occurring once and the leading ten covering around 0.55%. This material consisted of CD4+ or CD8+ T cells sorted from blood, taken in a trial of the OX40 agonist ivuxolimab. The receptors stem from an adult with an advanced solid tumor such as melanoma, head and neck, liver or kidney cancer. The CDR3 runs from the conserved cysteine through the conserved F or W. The order of the fields is D gene, V gene, CDR3 length, J gene, clone size, CDR3 DNA, CDR3 protein. A D gene is named only where the DNA matches it firmly. Expanded clones are given a class, and other clones once, few, many or no size at all.

>NA|TRBV19|14|TRBJ1-5|NA
TGTGCCAGTAGTATCCTAAGAGGCAATCAGCCCCAGCATTTT
CASSILRGNQPQHF
>TRBD2|TRBV4-2|18|TRBJ2-1|NA
TGTGCCAGCAGCTTGACAACTAGCGGGGCTAGCTCCTACAATGAGCAGTTCTTC
CASSLTTSGASSYNEQFF
>TRBD2|TRBV18|15|TRBJ2-7|NA
TGTGCCGTGCCTCTTTTGCGGGGGGGCCTCTACGAGCAGTACTTC
CAVPLLRGGLYEQYF
>NA|TRBV14|15|TRBJ1-6|NA
TGTGCCAGCAGCCAAGTTGGGGGCGGTACTTCACCCCTCCACTTT
CASSQVGGGTSPLHF
>NA|TRBV2|14|TRBJ1-1|NA
TGTGCCAGGAGACAAGCTACTATGAACACTGAAGCTTTCTTT
CARRQATMNTEAFF
>TRBD1|TRBV5-8|15|TRBJ2-1|NA
TGTGCCAGCAGCCGTGGACAGGGGAGCTACAATGAGCAGTTCTTC
CASSRGQGSYNEQFF
>TRBD2|TRBV28|14|TRBJ2-3|once
TGTGCCAGCAGTTTAACGTCTAGCGGGGGTGGGCAGTATTTT
CASSLTSSGGGQYF
>NA|TRBV6-1|15|TRBJ1-6|few
TGTGCCAGCAGTTTGGACCCAGGTGGTAATTCACCCCTCCACTTT
CASSLDPGGNSPLHF
>NA|TRBV7-3|15|TRBJ1-2|once
TGTGCCAGCAGCTTAGAGACAGGAACTAACTATGGCTACACCTTC
CASSLETGTNYGYTF
>NA|TRBV19|13|TRBJ1-1|NA
TGTGCCAGTAGTATAGTAGGGTTGACTGAAGCTTTCTTT
CASSIVGLTEAFF
>NA|TRBV6-5|15|TRBJ1-6|NA
TGTGCCAGCAGTTATAAGAGCTCCTATAATTCACCCCTCCACTTT
CASSYKSSYNSPLHF
>NA|TRBV18|14|TRBJ2-7|NA
TGTGCCAGCTCACCACCATCCAGACCCTACGAGCAGTACTTC
CASSPPSRPYEQYF
>NA|TRBV18|14|TRBJ2-5|NA
TGTGCCAGCTCACCGACGACCAAGGGGGGGGAGCAGTACTTC
CASSPTTKGGEQYF
>TRBD1|TRBV18|15|TRBJ2-7|NA
TGTGCCAGCTCACCCCCGGGACAGGGGGGCCTTGGGCAGTACTTC
CASSPPGQGGLGQYF
>NA|TRBV29-1|12|TRBJ2-2|NA
TGCAGCGTCGACGGGTGGGCCGGGGAGCTGTTTTTT
CSVDGWAGELFF
>TRBD1|TRBV4-1|17|TRBJ2-5|NA
TGCGCCAGCAGCCAAGAATTACGGGACAGAGCAGAAGAGACCCAGTACTTC
CASSQELRDRAEETQYF
>TRBD1|TRBV13|16|TRBJ1-1|few
TGTGCCAGCATCGGCCAGGGGGGTTACATGAACACTGAAGCTTTCTTT
CASIGQGGYMNTEAFF
>NA|TRBV11-2|17|TRBJ2-6|NA
TGTGCCAGCAGCTTACGGTTGGGGCTCGCTGGGGCCAACGTCCTGACTTTC
CASSLRLGLAGANVLTF
>NA|TRBV7-9|16|TRBJ1-1|NA
TGTGCCAGCAGCGAAGAGACAGGCCCTTATGACACTGAAGCTTTCTTT
CASSEETGPYDTEAFF
>TRBD1|TRBV19|14|TRBJ2-7|NA
TGTGCCAGTGAGGACAGGGGGCCTTCCTACGAGCAGTACTTC
CASEDRGPSYEQYF
>NA|TRBV7-9|15|TRBJ2-3|few
TGTGCCAGCAGCTCTCGGAGGGTTAGCACAGATACGCAGTATTTT
CASSSRRVSTDTQYF
>NA|TRBV7-9|14|TRBJ1-6|few
TGTGCCAGCAGATGGGGAGGAGGGGACTCACCCCTCCACTTT
CASRWGGGDSPLHF
>TRBD2|TRBV7-2|15|TRBJ2-7|NA
TGTGCCAGCAGCTTTGGGGGGGTAAGCTCCTACGAGCAGTACTTC
CASSFGGVSSYEQYF
>TRBD1|TRBV5-1|16|TRBJ1-6|NA
TGCGCCAGCAGCTTTTTGGGACAGGGGGACAATTCACCCCTCCACTTT
CASSFLGQGDNSPLHF
>NA|TRBV27|16|TRBJ1-1|NA
TGTGCCAGCAGTTCGGGGGGCGCTGGCGGGAACACTGAAGCTTTCTTT
CASSSGGAGGNTEAFF
>NA|TRBV7-9|15|TRBJ1-5|NA
TGTGCCAGCAGCTTAGGGGAGTCCCGGGGTCAGCCCCAGCATTTT
CASSLGESRGQPQHF
>NA|TRBV6-5|14|TRBJ2-4|NA
TGTGCCAGCAGGACTCAGGGGATTAGGGACATTCAGTACTTC
CASRTQGIRDIQYF
>NA|TRBV7-9|15|TRBJ1-3|NA
TGTGCCAGCAGCCCTGCGACAGGCTCTGGAAACACCATATATTTT
CASSPATGSGNTIYF
>TRBD1|TRBV6-1|13|TRBJ1-2|NA
TGTGCCAGCAGTGGACAGGGGAATAGTGGCTACACCTTC
CASSGQGNSGYTF
>NA|TRBV2|15|TRBJ2-1|NA
TGTGCCAGCAGTCTCGAGTCCAGCTCCTACAATGAGCAGTTCTTC
CASSLESSSYNEQFF
>NA|TRBV30|15|TRBJ2-6|NA
TGTGCCTGGAGCCGCATAGGATACGGGGCCAACGTCCTGACTTTC
CAWSRIGYGANVLTF
>TRBD1|TRBV4-3|18|TRBJ2-1|NA
TGCGCCAGCAGCCAAGACCACTACTCCGGGACAGGGCTAAATGAGCAGTTCTTC
CASSQDHYSGTGLNEQFF
>NA|TRBV28|15|TRBJ2-3|NA
TGTGCCAGCCCACCCCCAGGGGCTAGCACAGATACGCAGTATTTT
CASPPPGASTDTQYF
>NA|TRBV6-1|15|TRBJ1-3|NA
TGTGCCAGCAGACGAGCAGGTGATTCTGGAAACACCATATATTTT
CASRRAGDSGNTIYF
>TRBD2|TRBV13|15|TRBJ2-3|once
TGTGCCAGCAGCTTTAGTCCTAGCGGGTGGGGGACGCAGTATTTT
CASSFSPSGWGTQYF
>NA|TRBV15|15|TRBJ2-6|once
TGTGCCACCAGCAGGGACAGAGCTGGGGCCAACGTCCTGACTTTC
CATSRDRAGANVLTF